Listed below are T cell receptor beta chains from one sample, sequenced in a study of blood T cells in healthy people across ages. TCRdb independently ran MiXCR on the 5' RACE reads; one entry per CDR3 protein. The sample lists about 580,000 distinct CDR3 sequences; less than 60% were seen once. The sample consisted of blood. The receptors come from a man aged 80 or over in good health. Each CDR3 is given without its conserved first and last residue. Each record gives: D gene, clone size, V gene, CDR3 protein. A D gene is named only where the DNA matches it firmly. Clone size is given for some rows only: seen once, a few or many times, or a class if the clone is expanded.

.	.	TRBV7-6	ASSFRGAGESTDTQY
TRBD1	few	TRBV4-3	ASSQGNRGSTDTQY
TRBD1	.	TRBV7-2	ASSFDRAAPEQY
TRBD2	.	TRBV7-8	ASSLGGLATHNEQF
TRBD1	.	TRBV4-1	ASSQLGDRDYEQY
.	.	TRBV3-1	ASSPSRAWREQY
TRBD1	.	TRBV28	ASSFLQGAVYNEQF
.	.	TRBV20-1	SAYSESSYEQY
.	.	TRBV12-3/TRBV12-4	ASSLLGQLPINEQF
.	few	TRBV20-1	SALTDSSYNSPLH
.	few	TRBV29-1	SVGEGEAIQY
TRBD1	.	TRBV20-1	SVPDRVSNQPQH
.	once	TRBV5-1	ASSTGEYNGQF
TRBD2	few	TRBV20-1	SARPGLTSDTQY
TRBD2	.	TRBV18	ASSAGVGREAYEQY
.	few	TRBV20-1	SARRTVQETQY
TRBD2	.	TRBV3-1	ASSQVRREDTGELF
.	once	TRBV11-2	ASQASNEQY
TRBD1	.	TRBV7-2	ASSPSTGGYGYT
TRBD2	once	TRBV29-1	SVDAGGRQETQY
TRBD1	.	TRBV7-9	ASSFGQGYSPLH
TRBD1	.	TRBV10-3	AIRDRDGNQPQH
.	few	TRBV15	ATSRDRSGREAF
.	.	TRBV28	ASSFGGSTNEKLF
TRBD2	.	TRBV20-1	SATSGNPYEQY
TRBD2	.	TRBV20-1	SARPLAPPGDTQY
TRBD2	.	TRBV28	ASSPTFSGSYEQY
TRBD1	.	TRBV7-3	ASSLRQGDKQY
.	few	TRBV5-1	ASSLDVGVRYEQY
.	.	TRBV5-1	ASSLKGRRYEQY
.	.	TRBV9	ASSVAGTTYNEQF
TRBD2	.	TRBV12-3/TRBV12-4	ASGCGSTDTQY
TRBD1	.	TRBV6-5	ASIGQGMNTEAF
.	.	TRBV3-1	ASSSQDYGGGYT
.	.	TRBV2	ASEWGPGGGDEKLF
.	once	TRBV20-1	SARGGAQDYGYT
TRBD2	.	TRBV7-9	ASSTQLAGGFYEQY